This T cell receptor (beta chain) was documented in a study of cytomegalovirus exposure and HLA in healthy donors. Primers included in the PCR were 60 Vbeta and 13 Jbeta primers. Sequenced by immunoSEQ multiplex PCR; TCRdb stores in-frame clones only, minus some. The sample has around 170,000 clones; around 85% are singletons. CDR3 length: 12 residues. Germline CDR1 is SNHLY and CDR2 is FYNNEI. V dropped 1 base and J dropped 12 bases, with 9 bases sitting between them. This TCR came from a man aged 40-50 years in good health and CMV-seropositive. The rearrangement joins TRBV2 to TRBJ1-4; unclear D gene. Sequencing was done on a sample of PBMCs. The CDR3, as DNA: TGTGCCAGCAGTGAAGGACACTGGGAACTGTTTTTT. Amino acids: CASSEGHWELFF. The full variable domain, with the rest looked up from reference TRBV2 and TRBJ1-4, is EPEVTQTPSHQVTQMGQEVILRCVPISNHLYFYWYRQILGQKVEFLVSFYNNEISEKSEIFDDQFSVERPDGSNFTLKIRSTKLEDSAMYFCASSEGHWELFFGSGTQLSVL.